The rows below give T cell receptor beta chains drawn from one sample of a study of identical twins. MiXCR, applied by TCRdb to the 5' RACE reads, yields one record per CDR3 protein. The data contain around 340,000 distinct CDR3 sequences, approximately 10% of them singletons. Sample: naive T cells sorted from blood. Every receptor here comes from a woman between 45 and 60 years old in good health. The CDR3 runs from the conserved cysteine through the conserved F or W. The order of the fields is V gene, D gene, clone size, J gene, CDR3 DNA, CDR3 protein. D genes are given only for firm matches. Clone size is stated in some rows and not others, as once, few, many or a class when expanded.

>TRBV19|NA|few|TRBJ2-7
TGTGCCAGTAGTATATCGCTCCTTTCCTACGAGCAGTACTTC
CASSISLLSYEQYF
>TRBV11-2|TRBD2|many|TRBJ2-5
TGTGCCAGCAGCCCCGGGACTAGCGACCAAGAGACCCAGTACTTC
CASSPGTSDQETQYF
>TRBV20-1|TRBD1|many|TRBJ1-2
TGCAGTGTTACACGGACAGGGGGATTAGAGGGCTACACCTTC
CSVTRTGGLEGYTF
>TRBV5-1|NA|many|TRBJ2-1
TGCGCCAGCAGCTTGCGTCAGGGTAAGAAGTACAATGAGCAGTTCTTC
CASSLRQGKKYNEQFF
>TRBV4-1|TRBD2|few|TRBJ2-5
TGCGCCAGCAGCCCCCTCGCCGGGAGGTTACAAGAGACCCAGTACTTC
CASSPLAGRLQETQYF
>TRBV6-1|TRBD1|NA|TRBJ1-2
TGTGCCAGCAGTGAAAGGATGGTACAGGGGTCTGGCTACACCTTC
CASSERMVQGSGYTF
>TRBV5-1|TRBD1|NA|TRBJ2-1
TGCGCCAGCAGGAAAGAAGAGGGGGCCAATGAGCAGTTCTTC
CASRKEEGANEQFF
>TRBV5-1|NA|many|TRBJ1-4
TGCGCCAGCAGTTTGGACGGGGGCATCGGTAGACTGTTTTTT
CASSLDGGIGRLFF
>TRBV4-2|TRBD2|few|TRBJ2-7
TGTGCCAGCAGCCGAGGACTAGCGGGAGACTACGAGCAGTACTTC
CASSRGLAGDYEQYF
>TRBV4-1|NA|NA|TRBJ2-7
TGCGCCAGCAGCCAAGGTGCCCCGTGGACCATCTCCTACGAGCAGTACTTC
CASSQGAPWTISYEQYF
>TRBV5-1|NA|few|TRBJ2-5
TGCGCCAGCAGCTTGGGGGGCGACACCAAAGAGACCCAGTACTTC
CASSLGGDTKETQYF
>TRBV11-2|NA|NA|TRBJ2-5
TGTGCCAGCAGCTTAGAGGTCCGCGGTCAAGAGACCCAGTACTTC
CASSLEVRGQETQYF